Listed below are T cell receptor beta chains from one sample, sequenced in a study of T cells in localized non-small cell lung cancer. This table comes from immunoSEQ multiplex PCR, and its TCRdb copy is limited to in-frame clones, with some not included. The profile shows roughly 34,000 clones, about nine tenths of them singletons. The sequencing here drew on peripheral blood mononuclear cells, taken before any cancer treatment. The origin of the receptors is a man between 40 and 69 years old with stage III lung adenocarcinoma. Both conserved end residues are part of each CDR3. Fields, in order: clone size, V gene, CDR3 length, D gene, J gene, CDR3 protein, CDR3 DNA. The D gene is left open where the match is weak. Clone size appears in some rows only: once, few, many, or a class for an expanded clone.

abundance: NA
v_gene: TRBV9
len: 14
d_gene: NA
j_gene: TRBJ2-7
CDR3aa: CASSVNPGSYEQYF
CDR3nt: TGTGCCAGCAGCGTAAACCCAGGTTCCTACGAGCAGTACTTC

abundance: NA
v_gene: TRBV7-9
len: 15
d_gene: NA
j_gene: TRBJ1-2
CDR3aa: CASSLNQGPGYGYTF
CDR3nt: TGTGCCAGCAGCTTAAATCAGGGGCCTGGCTATGGCTACACCTTC

abundance: NA
v_gene: TRBV7-3
len: 14
d_gene: NA
j_gene: TRBJ1-1
CDR3aa: CASSEGGVYTEAFF
CDR3nt: TGTGCCAGCAGCGAGGGCGGGGTCTACACTGAAGCTTTCTTT

abundance: once
v_gene: TRBV9
len: 16
d_gene: TRBD1
j_gene: TRBJ1-1
CDR3aa: CASSVGQGESNTEAFF
CDR3nt: TGTGCCAGCAGCGTAGGACAGGGGGAATCGAACACTGAAGCTTTCTTT

abundance: NA
v_gene: TRBV5-1
len: 13
d_gene: NA
j_gene: TRBJ1-1
CDR3aa: CASSLVGVSEAFF
CDR3nt: TGCGCCAGCAGCTTGGTTGGGGTGAGTGAAGCTTTCTTT

abundance: NA
v_gene: TRBV5-1
len: 19
d_gene: TRBD2
j_gene: TRBJ2-1
CDR3aa: CASSLGRLAGGSSYNEQFF
CDR3nt: TGCGCCAGCAGCCTAGGGAGACTAGCGGGGGGATCCTCCTACAATGAGCAGTTCTTC

abundance: NA
v_gene: TRBV11-3
len: 16
d_gene: TRBD2
j_gene: TRBJ2-7
CDR3aa: CASSPGGIRPPYEQYF
CDR3nt: TGTGCCAGCAGCCCGGGGGGGATCCGCCCGCCCTACGAGCAGTACTTC

abundance: once
v_gene: TRBV4-2
len: 17
d_gene: TRBD2
j_gene: TRBJ2-3
CDR3aa: CASSPAGGGAETDTQYF
CDR3nt: TGTGCCAGCAGCCCTGCTGGCGGGGGGGCCGAAACAGATACGCAGTATTTT

abundance: NA
v_gene: TRBV30
len: 15
d_gene: TRBD2
j_gene: TRBJ2-1
CDR3aa: CAWSVLAGRRGEQFF
CDR3nt: TGTGCCTGGAGTGTACTAGCGGGGCGAAGGGGTGAGCAGTTCTTC

abundance: NA
v_gene: TRBV9
len: 15
d_gene: NA
j_gene: TRBJ2-3
CDR3aa: CASSVEWGSTDTQYF
CDR3nt: TGTGCCAGCAGCGTAGAGTGGGGGAGCACAGATACGCAGTATTTT

abundance: NA
v_gene: TRBV11-2
len: 17
d_gene: TRBD2
j_gene: TRBJ2-1
CDR3aa: CASSPHLGRGTYNEQFF
CDR3nt: TGTGCCAGCAGCCCCCACTTGGGGCGGGGGACCTACAATGAGCAGTTCTTC

abundance: NA
v_gene: TRBV7-2
len: 11
d_gene: NA
j_gene: TRBJ2-5
CDR3aa: CASSNNRDQYF
CDR3nt: TGTGCCAGCAGCAACAACCGGGACCAGTACTTC

abundance: NA
v_gene: TRBV6-1
len: 14
d_gene: TRBD1
j_gene: TRBJ2-1
CDR3aa: CASRRTGYVDEQFF
CDR3nt: TGTGCCAGCCGGAGGACAGGGTATGTGGATGAGCAGTTCTTC

abundance: NA
v_gene: TRBV11-3
len: 15
d_gene: TRBD2
j_gene: TRBJ2-1
CDR3aa: CASSPTGGRLNEQFF
CDR3nt: TGTGCCAGCAGCCCAACGGGGGGGCGACTCAATGAGCAGTTCTTC

abundance: NA
v_gene: TRBV9
len: 19
d_gene: NA
j_gene: TRBJ2-3
CDR3aa: CASSVEGKSRASSTDTQYF
CDR3nt: TGTGCCAGCAGCGTAGAAGGGAAGTCCCGAGCCAGTAGCACAGATACGCAGTATTTT

abundance: NA
v_gene: TRBV5-4
len: 16
d_gene: TRBD2
j_gene: TRBJ2-2
CDR3aa: CASSTRTRGDTGELFF
CDR3nt: TGTGCCAGCAGCACACGGACTAGAGGGGACACCGGGGAGCTGTTTTTT

abundance: NA
v_gene: TRBV9
len: 11
d_gene: NA
j_gene: TRBJ2-1
CDR3aa: CASRGQNEQFF
CDR3nt: TGTGCCAGCAGGGGACAAAATGAGCAGTTCTTC

abundance: NA
v_gene: TRBV28
len: 18
d_gene: NA
j_gene: TRBJ1-6
CDR3aa: CASSSVRREFSANSPLHF
CDR3nt: TGTGCCAGCAGTTCCGTTCGGAGGGAATTCAGCGCTAATTCACCCCTCCACTTT

abundance: NA
v_gene: TRBV19
len: 14
d_gene: NA
j_gene: TRBJ1-1
CDR3aa: CASSIGQVNTEAFF
CDR3nt: TGTGCCAGTAGTATCGGCCAGGTGAACACTGAAGCTTTCTTT

abundance: NA
v_gene: TRBV6-6
len: 12
d_gene: NA
j_gene: TRBJ1-2
CDR3aa: CASRSTGYGYTF
CDR3nt: TGTGCCAGCAGATCAACAGGGTATGGCTACACCTTC

abundance: NA
v_gene: TRBV19
len: 13
d_gene: TRBD1
j_gene: TRBJ2-4
CDR3aa: CASSLGQVDIQYF
CDR3nt: TGTGCCAGTAGCCTGGGACAGGTCGACATTCAGTACTTC

abundance: NA
v_gene: TRBV6-6
len: 14
d_gene: TRBD1
j_gene: TRBJ2-1
CDR3aa: CASNSGGFYNEQFF
CDR3nt: TGTGCCAGCAACTCAGGGGGTTTCTACAATGAGCAGTTCTTC

abundance: NA
v_gene: TRBV4-1
len: 14
d_gene: NA
j_gene: TRBJ1-2
CDR3aa: CASSQDLGYYGYTF
CDR3nt: TGCGCCAGCAGCCAAGACTTGGGGTACTATGGCTACACCTTC

abundance: NA
v_gene: TRBV6-6
len: 14
d_gene: NA
j_gene: TRBJ1-1
CDR3aa: CASKSGTDNTEAFF
CDR3nt: TGTGCCAGCAAATCCGGAACGGATAACACTGAAGCTTTCTTT

abundance: NA
v_gene: TRBV29-1
len: 18
d_gene: TRBD2
j_gene: TRBJ2-5
CDR3aa: CSVEAVGLAGGRGETQYF
CDR3nt: TGCAGCGTTGAAGCCGTAGGGCTAGCGGGGGGGCGAGGGGAGACCCAGTACTTC

abundance: once
v_gene: TRBV9
len: 13
d_gene: TRBD1
j_gene: TRBJ1-1
CDR3aa: CASRGQGNTEAFF
CDR3nt: TGTGCCAGCAGAGGACAGGGAAACACTGAAGCTTTCTTT

abundance: once
v_gene: TRBV7-9
len: 16
d_gene: NA
j_gene: TRBJ2-2
CDR3aa: CASSLFLALNTGELFF
CDR3nt: TGTGCCAGCAGCTTATTTCTGGCACTGAACACCGGGGAGCTGTTTTTT

abundance: NA
v_gene: TRBV7-2
len: 15
d_gene: TRBD2
j_gene: TRBJ2-7
CDR3aa: CASSSQAGAHYEQYF
CDR3nt: TGTGCCAGCAGCTCCCAAGCGGGGGCCCACTACGAGCAGTACTTC

abundance: NA
v_gene: TRBV30
len: 13
d_gene: TRBD2
j_gene: TRBJ2-5
CDR3aa: CARKTSGEETQYF
CDR3nt: TGTGCCCGGAAGACTAGCGGGGAAGAGACCCAGTACTTC

abundance: NA
v_gene: TRBV4-1
len: 15
d_gene: NA
j_gene: TRBJ1-2
CDR3aa: CASSQMDNANYGYTF
CDR3nt: TGCGCCAGCAGCCAAATGGACAACGCTAACTATGGCTACACCTTC

abundance: NA
v_gene: TRBV4-2
len: 15
d_gene: TRBD2
j_gene: TRBJ2-7
CDR3aa: CASSLELAGSYEQYF
CDR3nt: TGTGCCAGCAGCTTGGAACTAGCGGGGAGCTACGAGCAGTACTTC

abundance: few
v_gene: TRBV4-2
len: 18
d_gene: TRBD2
j_gene: TRBJ2-3
CDR3aa: CASSQRRQRGISTDTQYF
CDR3nt: TGTGCCAGCAGCCAGCGAAGACAGCGGGGGATTAGCACAGATACGCAGTATTTT

abundance: NA
v_gene: TRBV19
len: 13
d_gene: NA
j_gene: TRBJ2-3
CDR3aa: CATSPGSTDTQYF
CDR3nt: TGTGCCACCTCGCCAGGGAGCACAGATACGCAGTATTTT

abundance: once
v_gene: TRBV6-4
len: 15
d_gene: TRBD2
j_gene: TRBJ2-1
CDR3aa: CASSDSKRGVNEQFF
CDR3nt: TGTGCCAGCAGTGACTCAAAGCGGGGGGTCAATGAGCAGTTCTTC

abundance: NA
v_gene: TRBV19
len: 14
d_gene: NA
j_gene: TRBJ2-7
CDR3aa: CASTLQGGSYEQYF
CDR3nt: TGTGCCAGTACCCTTCAGGGGGGCTCCTACGAGCAGTACTTC

abundance: NA
v_gene: TRBV5-4
len: 15
d_gene: TRBD2
j_gene: TRBJ2-1
CDR3aa: CASSLESGGAYEQFF
CDR3nt: TGTGCCAGCAGCTTGGAGAGCGGGGGGGCTTATGAGCAGTTCTTC

abundance: NA
v_gene: TRBV6-6
len: 14
d_gene: NA
j_gene: TRBJ1-1
CDR3aa: CASSYYGMNTEAFF
CDR3nt: TGTGCCAGCAGTTACTACGGGATGAACACTGAAGCTTTCTTT

abundance: NA
v_gene: TRBV6-1
len: 14
d_gene: NA
j_gene: TRBJ2-5
CDR3aa: CASSERSTGETQYF
CDR3nt: TGTGCCAGCAGTGAGCGTTCCACAGGAGAGACCCAGTACTTC

abundance: NA
v_gene: TRBV7-2
len: 16
d_gene: TRBD1
j_gene: TRBJ2-5
CDR3aa: CASSLGPGGPQETQYF
CDR3nt: TGTGCCAGCAGCTTAGGTCCAGGGGGTCCTCAAGAGACCCAGTACTTC

abundance: NA
v_gene: TRBV10-3
len: 14
d_gene: NA
j_gene: TRBJ1-4
CDR3aa: CAISEGDGVEKLFF
CDR3nt: TGTGCCATCAGTGAAGGTGACGGGGTTGAAAAACTGTTTTTT

abundance: NA
v_gene: TRBV2
len: 16
d_gene: TRBD1
j_gene: TRBJ1-1
CDR3aa: CASKLKGQGLNTEAFF
CDR3nt: TGTGCCAGCAAGCTGAAGGGACAGGGATTGAACACTGAAGCTTTCTTT

abundance: NA
v_gene: TRBV7-9
len: 17
d_gene: NA
j_gene: TRBJ2-2
CDR3aa: CASSPDQGFWNTGELFF
CDR3nt: TGTGCCAGCAGCCCGGACCAGGGGTTTTGGAACACCGGGGAGCTGTTTTTT

abundance: NA
v_gene: TRBV19
len: 16
d_gene: TRBD1
j_gene: TRBJ1-1
CDR3aa: CASSPRDRGRNTEAFF
CDR3nt: TGTGCCAGTAGCCCCCGGGACAGGGGGCGGAACACTGAAGCTTTCTTT

abundance: NA
v_gene: TRBV11-3
len: 16
d_gene: NA
j_gene: TRBJ1-6
CDR3aa: CASSQEGTVGNSPLHF
CDR3nt: TGTGCCAGCTCGCAAGAGGGTACGGTGGGAAATTCACCCCTCCACTTT

abundance: NA
v_gene: TRBV7-2
len: 15
d_gene: NA
j_gene: TRBJ2-2
CDR3aa: CASSLVSGYTGELFF
CDR3nt: TGTGCCAGCAGCTTAGTATCGGGGTACACCGGGGAGCTGTTTTTT

abundance: NA
v_gene: TRBV19
len: 15
d_gene: NA
j_gene: TRBJ2-1
CDR3aa: CASLRDKSSYNEQFF
CDR3nt: TGTGCCAGTCTGAGGGACAAGAGCTCCTACAATGAGCAGTTCTTC

abundance: NA
v_gene: TRBV6-6
len: 15
d_gene: TRBD2
j_gene: TRBJ2-2
CDR3aa: CASSYGTSGAGELFF
CDR3nt: TGTGCCAGCAGCTACGGGACTAGCGGGGCCGGGGAGCTGTTTTTT

abundance: NA
v_gene: TRBV6-1
len: 16
d_gene: TRBD2
j_gene: TRBJ2-3
CDR3aa: CASSVGLAGGTDTQYF
CDR3nt: TGTGCCAGCAGTGTCGGACTAGCGGGGGGCACAGATACGCAGTATTTT

abundance: NA
v_gene: TRBV11-2
len: 13
d_gene: TRBD1
j_gene: TRBJ1-1
CDR3aa: CASSKGDSSLAFF
CDR3nt: TGTGCCAGCAGCAAAGGGGACAGCTCGCTAGCTTTCTTT

abundance: NA
v_gene: TRBV5-1
len: 15
d_gene: TRBD1
j_gene: TRBJ1-2
CDR3aa: CASSFLTGGFYGYTF
CDR3nt: TGCGCCAGCAGCTTTTTGACAGGGGGCTTCTATGGCTACACCTTC

abundance: NA
v_gene: TRBV7-9
len: 14
d_gene: NA
j_gene: TRBJ2-3
CDR3aa: CASSSGPSTDTQYF
CDR3nt: TGTGCCAGCAGCTCCGGACCTAGCACAGATACGCAGTATTTT

abundance: NA
v_gene: TRBV7-2
len: 17
d_gene: NA
j_gene: TRBJ1-5
CDR3aa: CASSLFLAGSGNQPQHF
CDR3nt: TGTGCCAGCAGCTTGTTTCTAGCAGGGAGTGGCAATCAGCCCCAGCATTTT

abundance: NA
v_gene: TRBV10-3
len: 16
d_gene: NA
j_gene: TRBJ1-1
CDR3aa: CASRAGASRVNTEAFF
CDR3nt: TGTGCTTCCCGAGCGGGTGCATCCCGGGTGAACACTGAAGCTTTCTTT

abundance: once
v_gene: TRBV4-1
len: 16
d_gene: NA
j_gene: TRBJ2-3
CDR3aa: CASSQLGRGNTDTQYF
CDR3nt: TGCGCCAGCAGCCAACTCGGTCGGGGGAATACAGATACGCAGTATTTT

abundance: once
v_gene: TRBV7-3
len: 15
d_gene: NA
j_gene: TRBJ2-3
CDR3aa: CASSLNSGGTDTQYF
CDR3nt: TGTGCCAGCAGCTTAAATTCTGGGGGCACAGATACGCAGTATTTT

abundance: NA
v_gene: TRBV27
len: 15
d_gene: TRBD2
j_gene: TRBJ2-1
CDR3aa: CASRIGTSGASEQFF
CDR3nt: TGTGCCAGCAGAATAGGGACTAGCGGGGCTAGTGAGCAGTTCTTC

abundance: once
v_gene: TRBV18
len: 15
d_gene: NA
j_gene: TRBJ1-2
CDR3aa: CASSMEDSTEFYYTF
CDR3nt: TGTGCCAGCTCAATGGAGGACAGTACAGAATTCTACTACACCTTC

abundance: NA
v_gene: TRBV19
len: 13
d_gene: NA
j_gene: TRBJ1-1
CDR3aa: CASLRTLNTEAFF
CDR3nt: TGTGCCAGTCTCCGTACATTGAACACTGAAGCTTTCTTT

abundance: NA
v_gene: TRBV4-3
len: 17
d_gene: TRBD1
j_gene: TRBJ2-3
CDR3aa: CASSHVSGTGGTDTQYF
CDR3nt: TGCGCCAGCAGCCATGTCTCCGGGACAGGGGGCACAGATACGCAGTATTTT

abundance: NA
v_gene: TRBV7-9
len: 11
d_gene: NA
j_gene: TRBJ2-2
CDR3aa: CASSRTGELFF
CDR3nt: TGTGCCAGCAGCCGTACCGGGGAGCTGTTTTTT